The T cell receptor beta chain described here comes from a study of blood T cell repertoires in COVID-19. On the study more broadly: PBMCs, B-cell-depleted T cells, or T cells provided the cDNA or gDNA that made up the material.

Germline CDR1 is MDHEN and CDR2 is SYDVKM. The CDR3 spans 16 residues. The ends lost 4 bases at V and 0 bases at J; junction bases unmatched: 4. Method: immunoSEQ multiplex PCR; TCRdb's copy keeps in-frame clones and lacks some. The sample records a few hundred thousand clones, 65% to 85% being singletons. This clonotype originated in a woman in her forties who had recovered from COVID-19. This chain joins TRBV28 and TRBJ2-2; the match to TRBD2 covers 8 bases. The specimen sequenced was peripheral blood. CDR3: CASSSLGLANTGELFF. For the CDR3, the DNA is TGTGCCAGCAGTTCCCTGGGACTAGCGAACACCGGGGAGCTGTTTTTT.